Listed below are T cell receptor beta chains from one sample, sequenced in a study of T cell responses to AZD1222 COVID-19 vaccine. Assay: immunoSEQ multiplex PCR; the TCRdb copy retains only in-frame clones and omits some. The table lists under 150,000 clones, about 90% of them singletons. Specimen: peripheral blood, collected on day 0 of AZD1222 vaccination. Source of these receptors: an adult in good health. CDR3s include the opening cysteine and the closing phenylalanine or tryptophan. The order of the fields is J gene, clone size, D gene, V gene, CDR3 DNA, CDR3 protein. The D gene is left open where the match is weak. Clone sizes are given selectively: once, few, many, or a class where the clone is expanded.

J: TRBJ2-7; size: NA; D: NA; V: TRBV13; DNA: TGTGCCAGCAGCTTGGCCGGTCCCTACGAGCAGTACTTC; CDR3: CASSLAGPYEQYF
J: TRBJ1-6; size: NA; D: NA; V: TRBV5-1; DNA: TGCGCCAGCAGCTTAGCAGTCGGGCGGGATTCACCCCTCCACTTT; CDR3: CASSLAVGRDSPLHF
J: TRBJ1-2; size: NA; D: NA; V: TRBV3-1/TRBV3-2; DNA: TGTGCCAGCAGCCAAGAAGGTCATTTTAGGCGGGGCTACTATGGCTACACCTTC; CDR3: CASSQEGHFRRGYYGYTF
J: TRBJ1-5; size: NA; D: NA; V: TRBV2; DNA: TGTGCCAGCAGTGGAGACAGCAATCAGCCCCAGCATTTT; CDR3: CASSGDSNQPQHF
J: TRBJ1-6; size: NA; D: NA; V: TRBV18; DNA: TGTGCCAGCTCACCGGTATCCGGGAATTCACCCCTCCACTTT; CDR3: CASSPVSGNSPLHF
J: TRBJ1-2; size: NA; D: TRBD1; V: TRBV5-1; DNA: TGCGCCAGCAGCTTAGGGACAGGCGGTGGCTATGGCTACACCTTC; CDR3: CASSLGTGGGYGYTF
J: TRBJ2-3; size: NA; D: TRBD2; V: TRBV9; DNA: TGTGCCAGCAGCGTAGCGTCTAGCGGGAGGATGGATACGCAGTATTTT; CDR3: CASSVASSGRMDTQYF
J: TRBJ1-5; size: NA; D: NA; V: TRBV2; DNA: TGTGCCAGCAGTGAACGGACACGCAATCAGCCCCAGCATTTT; CDR3: CASSERTRNQPQHF
J: TRBJ1-1; size: NA; D: NA; V: TRBV12-3/TRBV12-4; DNA: TGTGCCAGCAGTCCGACAGGATATGGGGAAGCTTTCTTT; CDR3: CASSPTGYGEAFF
J: TRBJ2-1; size: NA; D: TRBD2; V: TRBV15; DNA: TGTGCCACCAGCAGAGAAGGGACTACCAACGACAATGAGCAGTTCTTC; CDR3: CATSREGTTNDNEQFF
J: TRBJ1-6; size: NA; D: NA; V: TRBV19; DNA: TGTGCCAGTAGGCCGGCGGGGGACGGTAGTTCACCCCTCCACTTT; CDR3: CASRPAGDGSSPLHF
J: TRBJ1-1; size: NA; D: NA; V: TRBV3-1/TRBV3-2; DNA: TGTGCCAGCAGCCAGGAAGTTGGGGGCACTGAAGCTTTCTTT; CDR3: CASSQEVGGTEAFF
J: TRBJ1-5; size: once; D: NA; V: TRBV28; DNA: TGTGCCAGCAGTCTACCCCCGGGCAGCCAACTTAATCAGCCCCAGCATTTT; CDR3: CASSLPPGSQLNQPQHF
J: TRBJ2-2; size: NA; D: NA; V: TRBV5-5; DNA: TGTGCCAGCAGCTTAGTTTCTTCGAACACCGGGGAGCTGTTTTTT; CDR3: CASSLVSSNTGELFF
J: TRBJ2-2; size: NA; D: NA; V: TRBV9; DNA: TGTGCCAGCGAACGATCACCGGGGGAAACCGGGGAGCTGTTTTTT; CDR3: CASERSPGETGELFF
J: TRBJ2-1; size: NA; D: TRBD1; V: TRBV19; DNA: TGTGCCAGTAGTCAAATCGGGACAGGGCGTGAGCAGTTCTTC; CDR3: CASSQIGTGREQFF
J: TRBJ1-5; size: once; D: NA; V: TRBV11-2; DNA: TGTGCCAGCAGCTTAGTTACAGGGAAGAATCAGCCCCAGCATTTT; CDR3: CASSLVTGKNQPQHF
J: TRBJ2-7; size: NA; D: NA; V: TRBV6-2/TRBV6-3; DNA: TGTGCCAGCAGTTCCCTCTCTTACGAGCAGTACTTC; CDR3: CASSSLSYEQYF
J: TRBJ2-2; size: NA; D: TRBD1; V: TRBV2; DNA: TGTGCCAGCACCAAGCGGGGACAGGGGAACACCGGGGAGCTGTTTTTT; CDR3: CASTKRGQGNTGELFF
J: TRBJ2-2; size: NA; D: NA; V: TRBV27; DNA: TGTGCCAGCGCCCTTAATCTACCCGGGGAGCTGTTTTTT; CDR3: CASALNLPGELFF
J: TRBJ1-2; size: NA; D: NA; V: TRBV6-2/TRBV6-3; DNA: TGTGCCAGCAGTTACTCGACAGGTTGGGGCTACACCTTC; CDR3: CASSYSTGWGYTF
J: TRBJ2-3; size: NA; D: TRBD2; V: TRBV5-1; DNA: TGCGCCAGCGGCAAAGGGACTAGCGGGAGTAGCCCCACAGATACGCAGTATTTT; CDR3: CASGKGTSGSSPTDTQYF
J: TRBJ2-3; size: NA; D: NA; V: TRBV5-4; DNA: TGTGCCAGCAGCTTGTTGCAATACACAGATACGCAGTATTTT; CDR3: CASSLLQYTDTQYF
J: TRBJ1-1; size: once; D: TRBD1; V: TRBV2; DNA: TGTGCCAGCAGCACCGGGACAGGGGGTGTACCAACTGAAGCTTTCTTT; CDR3: CASSTGTGGVPTEAFF
J: TRBJ2-7; size: NA; D: NA; V: TRBV28; DNA: TGTGCCAGCAGTTTAGCGACCGAGCAGTACTTC; CDR3: CASSLATEQYF
J: TRBJ2-5; size: NA; D: NA; V: TRBV27; DNA: TGTGCCAGCAGTTTATTAGGGGGGCAGGAGACCCAGTACTTC; CDR3: CASSLLGGQETQYF
J: TRBJ2-1; size: NA; D: NA; V: TRBV6-6; DNA: TGTGCCAGCAGTTCTCGGGGGGCTTACAATGAGCAGTTCTTC; CDR3: CASSSRGAYNEQFF
J: TRBJ2-4; size: NA; D: TRBD1; V: TRBV5-8; DNA: TGTGCCAGCAGCCTGGGACAGCTAAGGATAGCCAAAAACATTCAGTACTTC; CDR3: CASSLGQLRIAKNIQYF
J: TRBJ1-2; size: NA; D: NA; V: TRBV18; DNA: TGTGCCAGCTCACCACCGAGATACGGGGACCCAACCTATGGCTACACCTTC; CDR3: CASSPPRYGDPTYGYTF
J: TRBJ1-1; size: NA; D: NA; V: TRBV27; DNA: TGTGCCAGCAGTAAGGGCTGGAGCACTGAAGCTTTCTTT; CDR3: CASSKGWSTEAFF
J: TRBJ2-2; size: NA; D: NA; V: TRBV4-1; DNA: TGCGCCAGCAGCCAAGATCGGGATCGAGCTTCAGGGGACACCGGGGAGCTGTTTTTT; CDR3: CASSQDRDRASGDTGELFF
J: TRBJ1-1; size: NA; D: NA; V: TRBV29-1; DNA: TGCAGCGTCATGTATGGGGTGGGAGGTGAAGCTTTCTTT; CDR3: CSVMYGVGGEAFF
J: TRBJ2-7; size: NA; D: TRBD2; V: TRBV19; DNA: TGTGCCAGTTCCCCGGGGGAGGGCTCCTACGAGCAGTACTTC; CDR3: CASSPGEGSYEQYF
J: TRBJ2-7; size: NA; D: NA; V: TRBV5-1; DNA: TGCGCCAGCAGCTTGGCGGTCGGCCAGGGAGGATCCTACGAGCAGTACTTC; CDR3: CASSLAVGQGGSYEQYF
J: TRBJ1-5; size: NA; D: NA; V: TRBV4-2; DNA: TGTGCCAGCAGCCCAGGGAGCTACGGGGTAGAGCCCCAGCATTTT; CDR3: CASSPGSYGVEPQHF
J: TRBJ1-2; size: NA; D: TRBD1; V: TRBV5-5; DNA: TGTGCCAGCAGCTTGGGGACAGGGGCGCTTGGCTACACCTTC; CDR3: CASSLGTGALGYTF
J: TRBJ1-3; size: NA; D: NA; V: TRBV14; DNA: TGTGCCAGCAGCCAAGTGTCCGGAAACACCATATATTTT; CDR3: CASSQVSGNTIYF
J: TRBJ2-7; size: NA; D: NA; V: TRBV7-2; DNA: TGTGCCAGCAGCTTCTTGGGGCAGGTTTACCCTCCCTACGAGCAGTACTTC; CDR3: CASSFLGQVYPPYEQYF
J: TRBJ1-3; size: once; D: NA; V: TRBV13; DNA: TGTGCCAGCAGTCGTCTCTTCTCTGGAAACACCATATATTTT; CDR3: CASSRLFSGNTIYF
J: TRBJ1-5; size: NA; D: TRBD1; V: TRBV12-3/TRBV12-4; DNA: TGTGCCAGCAGCTCGGACAGGGTACAGCCCCAGCATTTT; CDR3: CASSSDRVQPQHF
J: TRBJ2-7; size: NA; D: TRBD1; V: TRBV19; DNA: TGTGCCAGTAGTCCGGGGACAGGGTGGTACGAGCAGTACTTC; CDR3: CASSPGTGWYEQYF
J: TRBJ2-1; size: NA; D: TRBD2; V: TRBV24-1; DNA: TGTGCCACCAGTGATTTGGGTAGCGGGAGCCACAATGAGCAGTTCTTC; CDR3: CATSDLGSGSHNEQFF
J: TRBJ1-1; size: NA; D: NA; V: TRBV11-2; DNA: TGTGCCAGCAGCTCTATCCAGAGCGTAGCGGGACCACGGGAAGCTTTCTTT; CDR3: CASSSIQSVAGPREAFF
J: TRBJ1-1; size: NA; D: NA; V: TRBV7-9; DNA: TGTGCCAGCAGCCCTCGGGGGAACACTGAAGCTTTCTTT; CDR3: CASSPRGNTEAFF
J: TRBJ2-5; size: NA; D: NA; V: TRBV5-1; DNA: TGCGCCAGCAGCTTGGCGGGAGGGGGCCCCCTCCAAGAGACCCAGTACTTC; CDR3: CASSLAGGGPLQETQYF
J: TRBJ1-2; size: NA; D: TRBD1; V: TRBV10-2; DNA: TGCGCCAGCACCGAGGGGGCTCGGGGCTACACCTTC; CDR3: CASTEGARGYTF
J: TRBJ1-3; size: NA; D: NA; V: TRBV7-2; DNA: TGTGCCAGCAGCTTAGGAGGGGGCTCTGGAAACACCATATATTTT; CDR3: CASSLGGGSGNTIYF
J: TRBJ1-2; size: NA; D: NA; V: TRBV6-5; DNA: TGTGCCAGCAGTTACTCGGCGGGGGATGGCTACACCTTC; CDR3: CASSYSAGDGYTF
J: TRBJ2-1; size: NA; D: NA; V: TRBV6-2/TRBV6-3; DNA: TGTGCCAGCAGCTCAATTGGGGGTACGGGGGCTGAGCAGTTCTTC; CDR3: CASSSIGGTGAEQFF
J: TRBJ1-5; size: NA; D: NA; V: TRBV19; DNA: TGTGCCAGTAGTATATGGGGGTGGCAGCCCCAGCATTTT; CDR3: CASSIWGWQPQHF
J: TRBJ2-7; size: NA; D: NA; V: TRBV9; DNA: TGTGCCAGCAGCGTGGGCCTACTTCGCTACGAGCAGTACTTC; CDR3: CASSVGLLRYEQYF